This T cell receptor delta chain was recovered during a study of γδ T cells in repeated Plasmodium falciparum infection (dated by TCRdb to the early 2020s). The study in broad terms: The natural-infection arm enrolled Malian children exposed to intense seasonal malaria transmission, compared against age and gender matched Australian children. Using both natural infection in Mali and controlled human malaria infection, the study looked at the way repeated Plasmodium falciparum infection shapes the human gammadelta T cell repertoire. Four controlled human malaria infections were administered to five or six malaria-naive U.S. adults over approximately 580 days by bites from P. falciparum NF54-infected Anopheles stephensi mosquitoes. Controlled-infection subjects were sampled at baseline, immediately before selected infections, and 21 days after each infection. Malian gammadelta TCR repertoires were analysed cross-sectionally during no-transmission periods and longitudinally across acute febrile malaria episodes. Points the paper makes about the study in general: Compared with the repertoires of Australian children, the Vdelta2-negative gammadelta TCR repertoires of Malian children appeared more clonally expanded, less diverse and less shared. The Malian cohort was drawn from a small rural village made up mostly of one ethnic group, which limits generalizability. Waves of new clonotype selection in Vdelta2-negative, largely Vdelta1+, gammadelta TCR repertoires appeared to be driven by repeated controlled infections. A highly stable polyclonal repertoire over time and infection, with many inter-individual overlapping TCRgamma sequences, was shown by Vgamma9/Vdelta2+ TCR repertoires. Because the controlled-infection cohort was small, analysis of inter-individual variability in gammadelta T cell responses was limited.

Trimming leaves V shorter by 0 bases and J shorter by 3 bases, with the junction holding 19 bases beyond the gene matches. The CDR3 spans 21 residues, from the cysteine through the phenylalanine. Only the CDR3 part of the read is kept: 63 bases, read in frame from the first base. CDR1 and CDR2 are read off the germline V gene as TSWWSYY and QGS. This clone occurred many times. It has no known antigen specificity. TCRdb's entry gives the protein of a much larger clone, which mismatches this DNA's translation at residue 16, likely from a read error; the protein reported here is translated from the DNA. For bulk TCR repertoire analysis, Vgamma9/Vdelta2+ and Vdelta2-negative gammadelta T cell populations were isolated by flow sorting from peripheral blood mononuclear cells. The library came from multiplex PCR. The data were produced on an Illumina MiSeq. Both TCR gamma (TRG) and TCR delta (TRD) chains were sequenced from each sorted gammadelta T cell sample. The paper's processing steps were these. The repertoire analyses used clonotype tree plots, the accumulated frequency of the top 20 clonotypes, and diversity index (DI) and D75 metrics. TCRdb called clones afresh from the public reads with CATT; identical DNA rows were later merged. For this entry, the V and J calls and clone size follow TCRdb and not the study's own pipeline. The sample yields tens of thousands of delta-chain clones; approximately 1.5% were counted once. 15% of the sample rests with the top ten.

Sequencing used gamma-delta T cells from blood. The sequence was collected from a pool of human donors (malaria-infected and uninfected, not separated). The chain is encoded by TRDV1 joined to TRDJ1, with 10 bases in between that match TRDD3. In nucleotides, the sequence is TGTGCTCTTGGGGAACTTGTACCCCCCCGGGGATGGGGGATACACTCCGATAAACTCATCTTT. Its protein is CALGELVPPRGWGIHSDKLIF.